A single sample gave rise to the 16 T cell receptor beta chains below, sequenced in a study of blood T cell repertoires in COVID-19. The repertoire was sequenced with immunoSEQ multiplex PCR; TCRdb's copy has only in-frame clones and lacks some. Counted here are about 100,000 clones, approximately 86% occurring once; the ten biggest clones make up over 10%. The source material was peripheral blood. The receptor source for this set is a man aged 50-60 years with active or convalescent COVID-19.

This clone came up a few times. J is TRBJ1-2 and V is TRBV24-1; D remains ambiguous. The germline V and J ends were trimmed by 4 bases and 7 bases, with 18 bases remaining between them. The length of the CDR3 is 15 residues. Germline lookup yields CDR1 KGHDR and CDR2 SFDVKD. CDR3 residues: CATSDSDGLLSGYTF. DNA for the CDR3: TGTGCCACCAGTGACTCCGACGGACTGTTGAGTGGCTACACCTTC.

V gene TRBV18 combines with J gene TRBJ2-7; D is unclear. This CDR3 region has 11 residues. V dropped 6 bases and J dropped 5 bases, with 8 bases sitting between them. Per the germline V gene, CDR1 is KGHSH and CDR2 is LQKENI. The CDR3 nucleotides are TGTGCCAGCTCCCCTAATGACGAGCAGTACTTC. Translation: CASSPNDEQYF.

The chain couples TRBV7-9 to TRBJ2-7; a weak D match, TRBD1 (6 bases). V was pared by 3 bases and J by 3 bases, with 15 bases between. The CDR3 has 15 residues. Germline-derived CDR1 and CDR2 are SEHNR and FQNEAQ (reference sequence). Here the CDR3 reads CASSFGPQGNYEQYF. CDR3 sequence (DNA): TGTGCCAGCAGCTTCGGTCCACAGGGAAACTACGAGCAGTACTTC.

The gene calls are TRBV3-1 (or the pseudogene TRBV3-2) and TRBJ1-2; 7 bases are shared with TRBD1. CDR3 length equals 12 residues. V trimming: 3 bases; J trimming: 10 bases; junction bases outside the gene matches: 5. Germline CDR1 is LGHDT and CDR2 is YNNKEL (reference sequence). The CDR3, as DNA: TGTGCCAGCAGCCACGACAGGGCCCACTACACCTTC. This translates into CASSHDRAHYTF.

The CDR3 loop is CASSLSFFMGAVETQYF. CDR3 coding DNA: TGTGCCAGCAGTTTGAGTTTTTTTATGGGGGCGGTGGAGACCCAGTACTTC. This chain uses TRBV27 with TRBJ2-5, with D tentatively TRBD1 (6 bases). This CDR3 has 17 amino acids. Germline V lookup: CDR1 MNHEY, CDR2 SMNVEV (reference sequence). The germline V and J ends were trimmed by 3 bases and 5 bases, with 22 bases remaining between them.

This clone was detected only a few times. This chain links TRBV12-5 with TRBJ2-3; 11 positions agree with TRBD2. V lost 4 bases to trimming and J lost 6 bases; unmatched junction nucleotides: 6. The germline gives CDR1 LGHNT, CDR2 FRNRAP. The CDR3 runs to 15 residues. CDR3 DNA sequence: TGTGCTAGTGGTTCTCCAGCTAGCGGGAGGGATACGCAGTATTTT. Amino acids: CASGSPASGRDTQYF.

V and J are TRBV30 and TRBJ2-3, with a possible D match to TRBD2 (5 bases). In germline, CDR1 is GTSNPN, CDR2 SVGIG (reference sequence). V was pared by 0 bases and J by 0 bases, with 13 bases between. The CDR3 is 16 amino acids. In nucleotides, the CDR3 is TGTGCCTGGAGTGTCCCCCGGGAACCGAGCACAGATACGCAGTATTTT. Its translation: CAWSVPREPSTDTQYF. Full variable domain (missing parts from reference TRBV30 and TRBJ2-3): SQTIHQWPATLVQPVGSPLSLECTVEGTSNPNLYWYRQAAGRGLQLLFYSVGIGQISSEVPQNLSASRPQDRQFILSSKKLLLSDSGFYLCAWSVPREPSTDTQYFGPGTRLTVL.

The rearrangement links TRBV24-1 to TRBJ2-5; D possibly corresponds to TRBD2 (5 bases). The CDR3 covers 13 residues. Trimming left V 6 bases short and J 0 bases short, with 7 bases between. Germline V lookup: CDR1 KGHDR, CDR2 SFDVKD. The CDR3 nucleotides read TGTGCCACCAGTTTCGGGAACCAAGAGACCCAGTACTTC. Protein product: CATSFGNQETQYF.

The chain carries TRBV5-4 and TRBJ2-5; 14 positions match TRBD2. The V segment lost 1 base and the J segment 4 bases; nucleotides outside the gene matches: 6. The CDR3 is 17 amino acids. The germline gives CDR1 SGHNT, CDR2 YYREEE (reference sequence). As DNA, the CDR3 is TGTGCCAGCAGCTTGACGGGACTAGCGGGAGTCGGAGAGACCCAGTACTTC. Translated: CASSLTGLAGVGETQYF. Full variable domain (rest looked up from reference TRBV5-4 and TRBJ2-5): ETGVTQSPTHLIKTRGQQVTLRCSSQSGHNTVSWYQQALGQGPQFIFQYYREEENGRGNFPPRFSGLQFPNYSSELNVNALELDDSALYLCASSLTGLAGVGETQYFGPGTRLLVL.

The CDR3 region has the DNA TGTGCCAGCAGTGAAATTATCGGTGGAAACACCATATATTTT. It specifies CASSEIIGGNTIYF. V usage is TRBV2 and J usage is TRBJ1-3; no firm D call. CDR1 SNHLY and CDR2 FYNNEI come from the germline V gene. This CDR3 spans 14 amino acids. V was trimmed by 2 bases and J by 3 bases, leaving 8 bases between them. The whole variable domain, remainder taken from reference TRBV2 and TRBJ1-3, is EPEVTQTPSHQVTQMGQEVILRCVPISNHLYFYWYRQILGQKVEFLVSFYNNEISEKSEIFDDQFSVERPDGSNFTLKIRSTKLEDSAMYFCASSEIIGGNTIYFGEGSWLTVV.

The J gene is TRBJ2-1, the V gene TRBV10-3, with TRBD2 identical over 9 bases. Germline trimming cut 5 bases from V and 3 bases from J; bases unmatched to any gene: 2. CDR1 is ENHRY, CDR2 SYGVKD, per germline. This CDR3 comprises 14 residues. This CDR3 reads CAISNSGSYNEQFF. CDR3 in DNA: TGTGCCATCAGTAATAGCGGGAGCTACAATGAGCAGTTCTTC.

In DNA form, the CDR3 reads TGTGCCAGCAGCTCCACTGCCGGCTACACCTTC. Amino acid sequence: CASSSTAGYTF. The rearrangement links TRBV7-9 to TRBJ1-2; D is ambiguous. This CDR3 is 11 amino acids long. V was pared by 4 bases and J by 8 bases, with 8 bases between. CDR1 and CDR2 (germline): SEHNR, FQNEAQ (reference sequence).

The rearrangement uses TRBV5-1 and TRBJ2-1; the D gene is possibly TRBD2 (6 bases). The CDR3 has 17 residues. Germline loops: CDR1 SGHRS, CDR2 YFSETQ. Trimming took off 0 bases at V and 3 bases at J, with 16 bases between the two ends. The DNA for the CDR3 is TGCGCCAGCAGCTTGGTCGGACGGGAGAACCGCTACAATGAGCAGTTCTTC. It codes for CASSLVGRENRYNEQFF.

This clone is a singleton in its sample. The rearrangement uses TRBV5-1 and TRBJ1-1, with 8 bases that match TRBD1. The CDR3 length is 15 residues. CDR1 SGHRS and CDR2 YFSETQ come from the germline V gene. J lost 3 bases, V lost 0 bases, and 4 bases had no gene match. CDR3 in amino acids: CASSLEGRGHTEAFF. CDR3 nucleotides: TGCGCCAGCAGCTTGGAAGGCAGGGGGCACACTGAAGCTTTCTTT.

V usage is TRBV7-3 and J usage is TRBJ2-5, with TRBD2 as a possible D gene (6 bases). Germline V gene lookup returns CDR1 SGHTA and CDR2 FQGTGA. V dropped 2 bases and J dropped 2 bases, with 12 bases sitting between them. The CDR3 sequence is 15 residues long. The CDR3 DNA reads TGTGCCAGCAGCTTAGGAGGGGCGGGACAAGAGACCCAGTACTTC. It yields the protein CASSLGGAGQETQYF.

The gene calls are TRBV4-1 and TRBJ1-2; no clear D gene. Looked up from germline, CDR1 is MGHRA and CDR2 is YSYEKL. V dropped 2 bases and J dropped 0 bases, with 13 bases sitting between them. The CDR3 is 16 residues long. CDR3: CASSQSDLNTNYGYTF. In DNA, the CDR3 is TGCGCCAGCAGCCAATCGGACTTAAATACTAACTATGGCTACACCTTC.